This TCR beta chain is drawn from a study of blood T cell repertoires in COVID-19. Study at large: PBMCs, B-cell-depleted T cells, or T cells were the source of the cDNA or gDNA that made up the material.

Researchers sorted participants into cohorts using their self-reported clinical history. Germline CDR1 reads SGHTA; CDR2 reads FQGNSA. V gave up 5 bases and J gave up 8 bases, with 22 bases separating them. The CDR3 is 15 amino acids. The table came from immunoSEQ multiplex PCR; TCRdb's copy has only in-frame clones and leaves some out. This table has hundreds of thousands of clones, around 89% appearing once. The sample was PBMCs or T cells enriched from blood (not recorded which). The TCR originated in a woman between 18 and 30 years old with acute COVID-19. V is TRBV7-2 and J is TRBJ2-7; perhaps TRBD2 as D (5 bases). CDR3 protein: CASSPGGWSSGQQYF. DNA for the CDR3: TGTGCCAGCAGCCCAGGAGGATGGAGCTCGGGTCAGCAGTACTTC.